This T cell receptor (beta chain) emerged from a study of CD8 T cells in Susac syndrome. Unmatched junction bases numbered 7, after V lost 5 bases and J lost 0 bases. The CDR3 is 15 residues long. CDR1 DFQATT and CDR2 SNEGSKA come from the germline V gene (reference sequence). Random hexamers were used to reverse transcribe the RNA input (0.5 to 1 ug). MiXCR, run by TCRdb on the immunoSEQ multiplex PCR reads, gives a single entry per CDR3 protein. Of some 300,000 distinct CDR3 sequences listed, approximately 91% are singletons. The sequenced sample was CD8+ T cells from PBMCs. The rearrangement links TRBV20-1 to TRBJ2-1; 7 positions agree with TRBD1. This TCR derives from a human donor with multiple sclerosis. For the CDR3, the DNA is TGCAGTGCTCGGGACAGAGGTAGCTCCTACAATGAGCAGTTCTTC. It codes for CSARDRGSSYNEQFF.